This T cell receptor beta chain was identified during a study of blood T cell repertoires in COVID-19. Generated by immunoSEQ multiplex PCR, the TCRdb table keeps only in-frame clones and is missing some. The sample has 200,000 to 250,000 clones; around four fifths are singletons. CDR1 SEHNR and CDR2 FQNEAQ come from the germline V gene (reference sequence). Trimming removed 1 base from V and 6 bases from J; junction bases left unmatched: 0. This CDR3 has 15 amino acids. Concerning this clone itself: Other DNA sequences of this sample code for an identical CDR3.

This TCR derives from a woman in her sixties or seventies with active or convalescent COVID-19. The sequenced sample consisted of peripheral blood. The chain carries TRBV7-9 and TRBJ2-1, with 13 positions matching TRBD2. The CDR3 is CASSLGTSGSNEQFF. The CDR3, as DNA: TGTGCCAGCAGCTTAGGGACTAGCGGGAGCAATGAGCAGTTCTTC. The whole variable domain, filled in from reference TRBV7-9 and TRBJ2-1, reads DTGVSQNPRHKITKRGQNVTFRCDPISEHNRLYWYRQTLGQGPEFLTYFQNEAQLEKSRLLSDRFSAERPKGSFSTLEIQRTEQGDSAMYLCASSLGTSGSNEQFFGPGTRLTVL.